This T cell receptor (beta chain) was obtained from a study of OX40 agonist ivuxolimab in advanced cancers. Study observations and caveats: Both blood CD4+ and CD8+ T cells showed clonal growth by week 6 at 0.1 to 3.0 mg/kg.

The CDR3 extends over 15 amino acids. V was clipped by 2 bases and J by 2 bases, with 13 bases between them. In germline, CDR1 is MDHEN, CDR2 SYDVKM. The table lists this clone with a few counts. Its target is not known. Clones were sequenced by immunoSEQ multiplex PCR, and TCRdb holds only the in-frame ones, with some missing. The profile shows 55,000 to 75,000 clones, approximately 85% of them singletons. V is TRBV28 and J is TRBJ2-7; D perhaps matches TRBD2 (6 bases). The sequences come from CD4+ or CD8+ T cells sorted from blood, collected in a trial of the OX40 agonist ivuxolimab. The clonotype comes from an adult with an advanced solid tumor such as melanoma, head and neck, liver or kidney cancer. The chain's CDR3 is CASSLGDFYPYEQYF. CDR3 DNA: TGTGCCAGCAGTTTAGGGGACTTCTACCCCTACGAGCAGTACTTC.